This T cell receptor (beta chain) emerged from a study of cytomegalovirus exposure and HLA in healthy donors. Findings and caveats of the study: Cytomegalovirus association was listed for 164 TCR beta chains.

This clone was seen just once. The antigen is undetermined. Trimming took 2 bases from V and 5 from J, leaving 12 bases between them. This CDR3 spans 14 amino acids. Germline CDR1 is KGHSH and CDR2 is LQKENI. Both 60 Vbeta primers and 13 Jbeta primers went into the PCR. Repertoires were generated with immunoSEQ multiplex PCR, while TCRdb's copy carries only in-frame clones and drops some. The sample yields about 170,000 clones, around 80% seen once. The rearrangement links TRBV18 to TRBJ1-1; D is unclear. The sequencing input was PBMCs. The TCR was taken from a male donor in good health and CMV-seronegative. The CDR3 DNA sequence: TGTGCCAGCTCACCAGGGTATACGGGGACTGAAGCTTTCTTT. It codes for CASSPGYTGTEAFF. Filled out from reference TRBV18 and TRBJ1-1, the complete variable domain reads NAGVMQNPRHLVRRRGQEARLRCSPMKGHSHVYWYRQLPEEGLKFMVYLQKENIIDESGMPKERFSAEFPKEGPSILRIQQVVRGDSAAYFCASSPGYTGTEAFFGQGTRLTVV.